The 30 T cell receptor beta chains reported below all come from one sample, sequenced in a study of PD-1 blockade in classical Hodgkin lymphoma. As to time point: cycle 4 day 1 (C4D1), after about 6 weeks of nivolumab. Following autologous stem cell transplantation, relapse occurred in every patient, and exposure to brentuximab vedotin varied. Sequenced by immunoSEQ multiplex PCR; TCRdb stores in-frame clones only, minus some. The table has about 85,000 clones, 90% seen once; the top ten hold 2.5% to 3.5%. The sequencing here drew on peripheral blood mononuclear cells (PBMCs), taken before the fourth cycle of nivolumab. The receptors originated from a human donor with classical Hodgkin lymphoma.

This clone was recorded only once. V and J are TRBV2 and TRBJ2-6; 12 bases are shared with TRBD1. Germline lookup yields CDR1 SNHLY and CDR2 FYNNEI. The CDR3 extends over 15 amino acids. Unmatched junction bases numbered 5, after V lost 10 bases and J lost 4 bases. The CDR3: CAKGQGAEGANVLTF. In nucleotides, the CDR3 is TGTGCCAAGGGACAGGGGGCGGAAGGGGCCAACGTCCTGACTTTC.

This clone was seen a single time. This chain's CDR3 is CAWSVTGRDTEAFF. As DNA, the CDR3 is TGTGCCTGGAGTGTGACAGGCAGGGACACTGAAGCTTTCTTT. The chain carries TRBV30 and TRBJ1-1, with D possibly matching TRBD1 (6 bases). Germline V gives CDR1 GTSNPN, CDR2 SVGIG (reference sequence). Between the trimmed V and J ends, which lost 0 bases and 3 bases, there was a span of 11 bases. This CDR3 spans 14 amino acids. Based on the CDR3 plus reference TRBV30 and TRBJ1-1, the full variable domain is SQTIHQWPATLVQPVGSPLSLECTVEGTSNPNLYWYRQAAGRGLQLLFYSVGIGQISSEVPQNLSASRPQDRQFILSSKKLLLSDSGFYLCAWSVTGRDTEAFFGQGTRLTVV.

V gene TRBV11-2 combines with J gene TRBJ1-1, with D possibly TRBD1 on 6 matching bases. Germline lookup yields CDR1 SGHAT and CDR2 FQNNGV. CDR3 size: 18 residues. The V and J ends lost 1 base and 0 bases respectively, with 18 bases between them. The CDR3 reads CASSLGRGRQVMNTEAFF. The CDR3 DNA is TGTGCCAGCAGCTTAGGGAGGGGACGACAGGTCATGAACACTGAAGCTTTCTTT. The full variable domain, completed using reference TRBV11-2 and TRBJ1-1, is EAGVAQSPRYKIIEKRQSVAFWCNPISGHATLYWYQQILGQGPKLLIQFQNNGVVDDSQLPKDRFSAERLKGVDSTLKIQPAKLEDSAVYLCASSLGRGRQVMNTEAFFGQGTRLTVV.

The CDR3 is CASSEQGRWQPQHF. CDR3 DNA: TGTGCCAGCAGCGAACAGGGTCGGTGGCAGCCCCAGCATTTT. This chain joins TRBV5-6 and TRBJ1-5; D may be TRBD1 (6 bases). Trimming cost V 4 bases and J 7 bases, with 15 bases left between them. The germline CDR1 and CDR2 sequences are SGHDT and YYEEEE. The CDR3 is made up of 14 amino acids.

This clone appeared a few times. V gene TRBV5-1 combines with J gene TRBJ1-3; D not certain. Germline values: CDR1 SGHRS, CDR2 YFSETQ. The CDR3 extends over 17 amino acids. The V end was cut by 0 bases, the J end by 1 base, with 14 bases between. The DNA for the CDR3 is TGCGCCAGCAGCTTGGACGGACGGCTATCATCTGGAAACACCATATATTTT. Its translation: CASSLDGRLSSGNTIYF.

This clone was picked up one time. This chain joins TRBV18 and TRBJ2-3, with D uncertain. V lost 9 bases and J 4 bases, leaving 17 bases between the germline ends. Germline V gene lookup returns CDR1 KGHSH and CDR2 LQKENI. The CDR3 consists of 14 residues. The CDR3 nucleotides are TGTGCCAGTACCCCTACAGTAGAAGCAGATACGCAGTATTTT. Encoded protein: CASTPTVEADTQYF.

The rearrangement joins TRBV6-5 to TRBJ1-2; unclear D gene. Between the trimmed V and J ends, which lost 4 bases and 2 bases, there was a span of 14 bases. Germline V gene sequence: CDR1 MNHEY, CDR2 SVGAGI. The CDR3 contains 15 residues. In DNA, the CDR3 is TGTGCCAGCAGTTTAGGGTGGGCAGCCAACTATGGCTACACCTTC. Its protein product is CASSLGWAANYGYTF.

This chain joins TRBV30 and TRBJ2-3, with TRBD1 matching 7 bases. With V trimmed by 2 bases and J by 1 base, 3 bases remained unmatched. The CDR3 sequence is 14 residues long. The germline V gene encodes CDR1 GTSNPN and CDR2 SVGIG (reference sequence). CDR3 nucleotides: TGTGCCTGGAGTAAGGGGGCCGGCACAGATACGCAGTATTTT. Translating it yields CAWSKGAGTDTQYF.

The chain carries TRBV5-1 and TRBJ1-4, with TRBD1 matching over 7 bases. The CDR3 covers 17 residues. In germline, CDR1 is SGHRS, CDR2 YFSETQ. Trimming took 4 bases from V and 0 from J; bases not matched to a gene: 9. The CDR3 nucleotides are TGCGCCAGCAGCCCGGAGGGGGCCTTTGCAACTAATGAAAAACTGTTTTTT. Its protein is CASSPEGAFATNEKLFF. The whole variable domain, filled in from reference TRBV5-1 and TRBJ1-4, reads KAGVTQTPRYLIKTRGQQVTLSCSPISGHRSVSWYQQTPGQGLQFLFEYFSETQRNKGNFPGRFSGRQFSNSRSEMNVSTLELGDSALYLCASSPEGAFATNEKLFFGSGTQLSVL.

The V and J genes are TRBV5-4 and TRBJ2-7; the D gene is possibly TRBD2 (7 bases). Trimming shortened V by 4 bases and J by 4 bases, and 18 bases separated the two germline ends. Per germline, CDR1 SGHNT and CDR2 YYREEE (reference sequence). The CDR3 is 15 residues long. The CDR3, as DNA: TGTGCCAGCAGCCAGGAGGGGGGGCCGACGTACGAGCAGTACTTC. Protein sequence: CASSQEGGPTYEQYF. Filled out from reference TRBV5-4 and TRBJ2-7, the complete variable domain reads ETGVTQSPTHLIKTRGQQVTLRCSSQSGHNTVSWYQQALGQGPQFIFQYYREEENGRGNFPPRFSGLQFPNYSSELNVNALELDDSALYLCASSQEGGPTYEQYFGPGTRLTVT.

The rearrangement uses TRBV6-6 and TRBJ1-3; no clear D gene. The ends were cut back, 4 bases at V and 2 bases at J, with 12 bases in the middle. In germline, CDR1 is MNHNY, CDR2 SVGAGI (reference sequence). This CDR3 comprises 15 residues. This CDR3 reads CASSFVEDAGNTIYF. CDR3 sequence (DNA): TGTGCCAGCAGTTTCGTAGAGGACGCTGGAAACACCATATATTTT.

The chain carries TRBV9 and TRBJ1-4; D ambiguous. CDR3 length equals 13 residues. V lost 3 bases to trimming and J lost 8 bases, with 11 bases between them. Germline-derived CDR1 and CDR2 are SGDLS and YYNGEE. Here the CDR3 DNA reads TGTGCCAGCAGCGGCATCCTCAAGGAAAAACTGTTTTTT. Translated: CASSGILKEKLFF.

The chain joins TRBV4-3 to TRBJ2-7; D possibly corresponds to TRBD1 (6 bases). The V end was cut by 4 bases, the J end by 2 bases, with 18 bases between. Looked up from germline, CDR1 is LGHNA and CDR2 is YSLEER. This CDR3 spans 16 amino acids. In DNA, the CDR3 is TGCGCCAGCAGCCGAAATCGACAGGTTTTCACCTACGAGCAGTACTTC. The encoded protein is CASSRNRQVFTYEQYF.

The V call is TRBV7-9, the J call TRBJ2-7; 9 bases map to TRBD1. The CDR3 length is 14 residues. The germline gives CDR1 SEHNR, CDR2 FQNEAQ (reference sequence). The junction had 4 bases not matched to a gene; V was cut back by 5 bases and J by 2 bases. CDR3 region: CASSHRTGAYEQYF. The CDR3 bases are TGTGCCAGCAGCCACAGGACAGGGGCCTACGAGCAGTACTTC.

This sequence joins TRBV5-8 and TRBJ2-4, with 10 bases identical to TRBD2. The CDR3 is 16 amino acids. The junction had 9 bases not matched to a gene; V was cut back by 3 bases and J by 6 bases. Germline values: CDR1 SGHTS, CDR2 YDEGEE. The CDR3, as DNA: TGTGCCAGCAGCTGGGGACTAGCGAGGGGGGGAAACATTCAGTACTTC. It is translated as CASSWGLARGGNIQYF.

The V gene is TRBV7-9, the J gene TRBJ2-7, with no clear D. Trimming took 5 bases from V and 3 from J, leaving 17 bases between them. Germline V CDR1 and CDR2: SEHNR, FQNEAQ (reference sequence). The CDR3 totals 15 residues. The CDR3 protein is CASSPAGQSNYEQYF. The CDR3 coding sequence is TGTGCCAGCAGCCCCGCCGGGCAGTCCAACTACGAGCAGTACTTC.

V and J are TRBV4-3 and TRBJ1-4; 9 bases match TRBD1. The junction had 4 bases not matched to a gene; V was cut back by 1 base and J by 7 bases. Per germline, CDR1 LGHNA and CDR2 YSLEER. The CDR3 totals 15 residues. The CDR3 protein is CASSQAGTGIEKLFF. The DNA for the CDR3 is TGCGCCAGCAGCCAAGCCGGGACAGGGATTGAAAAACTGTTTTTT.

V is TRBV15 and J is TRBJ1-1; D is undetermined. CDR3 size: 12 residues. The germline gives CDR1 LNHNV, CDR2 YYDKDF (reference sequence). The V gene lost 1 base and the J gene lost 7 bases, with 7 bases spanning the gap. CDR3 residues: CATSRVKGEAFF. The CDR3 region has the DNA TGTGCCACCAGCAGAGTTAAGGGTGAAGCTTTCTTT.

The rearrangement joins TRBV19 to TRBJ2-1; D might be TRBD2 (6 bases). Germline V gene data show CDR1 as LNHDA and CDR2 as SQIVND (reference sequence). Trimming shortened V by 5 bases and J by 2 bases, and 19 bases separated the two germline ends. The CDR3 length is 17 residues. CDR3 in amino acids: CASSVGAGTHPYNEQFF. CDR3 bases: TGTGCCAGTAGTGTAGGAGCCGGGACTCATCCCTACAATGAGCAGTTCTTC.

The chain has TRBV5-1 and TRBJ2-1, with 8 bases that match TRBD1. Germline values: CDR1 SGHRS, CDR2 YFSETQ. This CDR3 comprises 16 residues. V was clipped by 1 base and J by 8 bases; unmatched bases: 11. CDR3 bases: TGCGCCAGCAGCTTGCGGTCAGGGGGCGAGTTCTATGAGCAGTTCTTC. Translation gives CASSLRSGGEFYEQFF.

This chain links TRBV13 with TRBJ1-2; D possibly corresponds to TRBD1 (5 bases). V lost 3 bases to trimming and J lost 2 bases, with 13 bases between them. Germline lookup yields CDR1 PRHDT and CDR2 FYEKMQ (reference sequence). The CDR3 loop spans 15 amino acids. CDR3 sequence reads: CASSFGRVENYGYTF. The CDR3 region has the DNA TGTGCCAGCAGCTTCGGCAGGGTCGAGAACTATGGCTACACCTTC. The variable domain in full, with the rest retrieved from reference TRBV13 and TRBJ1-2, is AAGVIQSPRHLIKEKRETATLKCYPIPRHDTVYWYQQGPGQDPQFLISFYEKMQSDKGSIPDRFSAQQFSDYHSELNMSSLELGDSALYFCASSFGRVENYGYTFGSGTRLTVV.

This chain uses TRBV5-3 with TRBJ1-3; D not resolved. TRBV5-3 is an ORF, and what it does is uncertain. V dropped 8 bases and J dropped 2 bases, with 17 bases sitting between them. The CDR3 has 15 amino acids. CDR3 nucleotide sequence: TGTGCCAGCAGCCAAGAGGAAGGAACTGGAAACACCATATATTTT. It encodes CASSQEEGTGNTIYF.

This clone occurred a few times. This sequence joins TRBV10-1 and TRBJ1-1, with D possibly TRBD1 on 5 matching bases. The CDR3 is 12 residues long. Germline V gene lookup returns CDR1 WNHNN and CDR2 SYGVQD (reference sequence). V was clipped by 4 bases and J by 3 bases, with 6 bases between them. The CDR3 nucleotides read TGCGCCAGCAGTGGACAGCACACTGAAGCTTTCTTT. It specifies CASSGQHTEAFF.

V and J are TRBV19 and TRBJ2-7; 10 bases fit TRBD1. This CDR3 spans 15 amino acids. The germline V gene has CDR1 LNHDA and CDR2 SQIVND (reference sequence). The trim removed 4 bases at V and 1 base at J, leaving 4 bases unmatched. The CDR3, as DNA: TGTGCCAGTAGTACGGGACAGGGGAGTTCCTACGAGCAGTACTTC. It yields the protein CASSTGQGSSYEQYF.

The chain employs TRBV5-1 and TRBJ1-4, with D unresolved. Trimming removed 1 base from V and 1 base from J, with 8 bases in between. Germline CDR1 SGHRS, CDR2 YFSETQ. The CDR3 has 15 amino acids. CDR3 bases: TGCGCCAGCAGCTTGAAGGACCAAACTAATGAAAAACTGTTTTTT. Amino acids: CASSLKDQTNEKLFF.

This rearrangement joins TRBV7-8 to TRBJ1-6, with D unclear. This CDR3 is built from 13 residues. Trimming shortened V by 4 bases and J by 9 bases, and 10 bases separated the two germline ends. The germline CDR1 and CDR2 sequences are SGHVS and FQNEAQ. CDR3 region: CASSSSGGSPLHF. The CDR3 DNA follows: TGTGCCAGCAGCTCGAGCGGCGGTTCACCCCTCCACTTT.

CDR3 protein: CASILLGGVTPYNSPLHF. Written as DNA, the CDR3 is TGTGCCAGCATTCTTTTGGGGGGTGTGACACCTTATAATTCACCCCTCCACTTT. The chain joins TRBV27 to TRBJ1-6, with D tentatively TRBD1 (5 bases). CDR1 and CDR2 from the germline V gene are MNHEY and SMNVEV (reference sequence). Trimming left V 7 bases short and J 4 bases short, with 23 bases between. The length of the CDR3 is 18 residues.

The gene calls are TRBV10-3 and TRBJ2-2; 11 nucleotides align to TRBD1. Germline V gene lookup returns CDR1 ENHRY and CDR2 SYGVKD. Losses at the gene ends were 2 bases for V and 6 bases for J; bases not matched to a gene: 5. The CDR3 runs to 16 residues. CDR3 residues: CAISEGQGASPGELFF. In DNA, the CDR3 is TGTGCCATCAGTGAGGGACAGGGGGCGTCACCCGGGGAGCTGTTTTTT.

This chain connects TRBV6-5 to TRBJ1-5, with 8 bases identical to TRBD1. With 4 bases clipped from V and 6 bases from J, the junction kept 2 bases outside the gene matches. In germline, CDR1 is MNHEY, CDR2 SVGAGI. The length of the CDR3 is 13 residues. Here the CDR3 DNA reads TGTGCCAGCAGTTGGACAGGGTCTCAGCCCCAGCATTTT. This gives the protein CASSWTGSQPQHF.

This chain uses TRBV5-1 with TRBJ1-3; D uncertain. V gave up 0 bases and J gave up 3 bases, with 7 bases separating them. This CDR3 contains 14 residues. Per the germline V gene, CDR1 is SGHRS and CDR2 is YFSETQ. DNA for the CDR3: TGCGCCAGCAGCTTGGATAGGGTTGGAAACACCATATATTTT. Translation: CASSLDRVGNTIYF.